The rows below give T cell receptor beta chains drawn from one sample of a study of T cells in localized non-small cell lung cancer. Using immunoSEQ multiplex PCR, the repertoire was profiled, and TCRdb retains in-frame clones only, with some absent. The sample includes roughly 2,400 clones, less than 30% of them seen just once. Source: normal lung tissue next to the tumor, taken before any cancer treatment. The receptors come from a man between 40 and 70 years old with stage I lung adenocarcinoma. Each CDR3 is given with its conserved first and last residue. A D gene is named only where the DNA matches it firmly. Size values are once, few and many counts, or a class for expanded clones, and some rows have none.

cdr3_aa: CAISESRGLNTEAFF
cdr3_nt: TGTGCCATCAGTGAGTCAAGGGGCCTGAACACTGAAGCTTTCTTT
clone_size: few
v_call: TRBV10-3
j_call: TRBJ1-1
d_call: .

cdr3_aa: CASSVQGANQPQHF
cdr3_nt: TGTGCCAGTAGTGTACAGGGGGCGAATCAGCCCCAGCATTTT
clone_size: .
v_call: TRBV19
j_call: TRBJ1-5
d_call: TRBD1

cdr3_aa: CASSYHGASLNTEAFF
cdr3_nt: TGTGCCAGCAGTTACCATGGTGCCAGCTTGAACACTGAAGCTTTCTTT
clone_size: large
v_call: TRBV6-8
j_call: TRBJ1-1
d_call: .

cdr3_aa: CASMVGAGGEQFF
cdr3_nt: TGTGCCAGCATGGTTGGAGCGGGCGGCGAGCAGTTCTTC
clone_size: medium-sized
v_call: TRBV6-8
j_call: TRBJ2-1
d_call: .

cdr3_aa: CASSRLAGGEDTQYF
cdr3_nt: TGTGCCAGCAGCCGACTAGCGGGGGGGGAAGATACGCAGTATTTT
clone_size: few
v_call: TRBV6-8
j_call: TRBJ2-3
d_call: TRBD2

cdr3_aa: CASSLETGSRTEAFF
cdr3_nt: TGTGCCAGCAGCTTGGAAACAGGAAGCCGGACTGAAGCTTTCTTT
clone_size: medium-sized
v_call: TRBV11-3
j_call: TRBJ1-1
d_call: .

cdr3_aa: CASSPDRYNQPQHF
cdr3_nt: TGTGCCAGCAGCCCTGACAGATACAATCAGCCCCAGCATTTT
clone_size: medium-sized
v_call: TRBV11-3
j_call: TRBJ1-5
d_call: .

cdr3_aa: CASSPRLAGGTDTQYF
cdr3_nt: TGTGCCAGCTCACCGCGGCTAGCGGGCGGCACAGATACGCAGTATTTT
clone_size: .
v_call: TRBV18
j_call: TRBJ2-3
d_call: TRBD2

cdr3_aa: CASSARDGGTDTQYF
cdr3_nt: TGTGCCAGCAGCGCCCGGGACGGAGGCACAGATACGCAGTATTTT
clone_size: .
v_call: TRBV9
j_call: TRBJ2-3
d_call: .

cdr3_aa: CASKLVAGNTEAFF
cdr3_nt: TGTGCCAGTAAATTAGTCGCGGGGAACACTGAAGCTTTCTTT
clone_size: .
v_call: TRBV19
j_call: TRBJ1-1
d_call: .

cdr3_aa: CASSLDSGDGYTF
cdr3_nt: TGTGCCAGCAGCTTAGATTCTGGGGATGGCTACACCTTC
clone_size: .
v_call: TRBV13
j_call: TRBJ1-2
d_call: .

cdr3_aa: CASSSDSSTDTQYF
cdr3_nt: TGTGCCAGCAGCTCGGACAGTAGCACAGATACGCAGTATTTT
clone_size: large
v_call: TRBV11-3
j_call: TRBJ2-3
d_call: .

cdr3_aa: CASSLDIKSNNEELFF
cdr3_nt: TGCGCCAGCAGCTTGGACATCAAGAGTAATAATGAGGAACTGTTTTTT
clone_size: large
v_call: TRBV5-1
j_call: TRBJ1-4
d_call: .

cdr3_aa: CASSFLRGGNQPQHF
cdr3_nt: TGTGCCAGCAGCTTCCTAAGGGGCGGGAATCAGCCCCAGCATTTT
clone_size: few
v_call: TRBV11-3
j_call: TRBJ1-5
d_call: .

cdr3_aa: CASSLGNSGTAGYTF
cdr3_nt: TGCGCCAGCAGCTTGGGGAACTCCGGGACAGCTGGCTACACCTTC
clone_size: .
v_call: TRBV5-1
j_call: TRBJ1-2
d_call: TRBD1

cdr3_aa: CASSVTGRGYEQYF
cdr3_nt: TGTGCCAGCAGTGTGACAGGGCGGGGATACGAGCAGTACTTC
clone_size: few
v_call: TRBV6-8
j_call: TRBJ2-7
d_call: .

cdr3_aa: CASSAYLGNTEAFF
cdr3_nt: TGTGCCAGCAGTGCCTATTTGGGGAACACTGAAGCTTTCTTT
clone_size: medium-sized
v_call: TRBV11-3
j_call: TRBJ1-1
d_call: .

cdr3_aa: CASGLYTGSNTEAFF
cdr3_nt: TGTGCTAGTGGTTTGTATACAGGGTCGAACACTGAAGCTTTCTTT
clone_size: .
v_call: TRBV12-5
j_call: TRBJ1-1
d_call: .

cdr3_aa: CASSPSGGNGYTF
cdr3_nt: TGTGCCAGCTCACCAAGCGGAGGGAATGGCTACACCTTC
clone_size: .
v_call: TRBV18
j_call: TRBJ1-2
d_call: .

cdr3_aa: CAWSVPDSYEQYF
cdr3_nt: TGTGCCTGGAGTGTACCTGACAGCTACGAGCAGTACTTC
clone_size: .
v_call: TRBV30
j_call: TRBJ2-7
d_call: .

cdr3_aa: CSVEGTVTYNEQFF
cdr3_nt: TGCAGCGTTGAGGGGACAGTTACCTACAATGAGCAGTTCTTC
clone_size: .
v_call: TRBV29-1
j_call: TRBJ2-1
d_call: TRBD1

cdr3_aa: CASSQLSGGVNEQFF
cdr3_nt: TGTGCCAGCAGCCAATTATCGGGGGGAGTGAATGAGCAGTTCTTC
clone_size: medium-sized
v_call: TRBV11-3
j_call: TRBJ2-1
d_call: TRBD2